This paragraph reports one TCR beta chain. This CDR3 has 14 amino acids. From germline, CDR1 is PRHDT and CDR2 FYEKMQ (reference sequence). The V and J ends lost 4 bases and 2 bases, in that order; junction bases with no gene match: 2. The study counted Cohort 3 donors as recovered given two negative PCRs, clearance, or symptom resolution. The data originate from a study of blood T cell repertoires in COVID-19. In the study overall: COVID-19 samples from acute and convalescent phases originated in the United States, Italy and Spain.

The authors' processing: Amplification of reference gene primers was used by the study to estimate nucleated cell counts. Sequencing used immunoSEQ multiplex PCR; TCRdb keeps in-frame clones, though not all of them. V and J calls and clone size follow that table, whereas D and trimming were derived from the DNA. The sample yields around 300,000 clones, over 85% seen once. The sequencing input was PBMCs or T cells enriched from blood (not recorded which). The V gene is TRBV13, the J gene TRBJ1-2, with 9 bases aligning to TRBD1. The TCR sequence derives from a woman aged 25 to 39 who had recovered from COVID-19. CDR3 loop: CASSSGQGNYGYTF. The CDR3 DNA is TGTGCCAGCAGCTCCGGACAGGGGAACTATGGCTACACCTTC.